Below, 28 T cell receptor beta chains from the same sample are listed, as sequenced in a study of T cell repertoires in cytomegalovirus infection. TCRdb re-derived calls from the reads in MiXCR, one entry per CDR3 protein. The sample has about 300,000 distinct CDR3 sequences, roughly 25% seen once; the top ten hold approximately 15%. The source material was PBMCs. These TCRs come from a human donor in good health (CMV status not recorded). Some clones in this sample may be carry-over from other donors' samples.

This clonotype turned up a few times. V usage is TRBV7-2 and J usage is TRBJ2-7; weak D call: TRBD1 (7 bases). The V gene lost 3 bases and the J gene lost 7 bases, with 16 bases spanning the gap. The CDR3 loop spans 14 amino acids. Per the germline V gene, CDR1 is SGHTA and CDR2 is FQGNSA. The CDR3 region is CASSFQGGMGEQYF. The CDR3 DNA follows: TGTGCCAGCAGCTTTCAGGGGGGTATGGGAGAGCAGTACTTC.

A few counts support this clonotype. This chain links TRBV6-2 or TRBV6-3 with TRBJ2-7; unclear D gene. V was clipped by 7 bases and J by 0 bases, with 7 bases between them. Germline-derived CDR1 and CDR2 are MNHEY and SVGEGT. CDR3 length: 12 residues. In nucleotides, the CDR3 is TGTGCCAGCATATCCAGCTCCTACGAGCAGTACTTC. It translates to CASISSSYEQYF.

This rearrangement joins TRBV6-2 or TRBV6-3 to TRBJ2-1; D is uncertain. The CDR3 has 13 residues. From germline, CDR1 is MNHEY and CDR2 SVGEGT. With 6 bases removed from V and 8 bases from J, the gap between germline ends came to 14 bases. CDR3 region: CASRHRPTDEQFF. The DNA for the CDR3 is TGTGCCAGCAGACACCGTCCTACGGATGAGCAGTTCTTC.

This rearrangement joins TRBV24-1 to TRBJ1-1, with 9 bases lining up with TRBD1. This CDR3 spans 17 amino acids. Germline V gives CDR1 KGHDR, CDR2 SFDVKD. After removal of 2 bases from V and 1 base from J, the junction contained 7 bases not matched to a gene. This chain's CDR3 is CATSDSRTGAGNTEAFF. The CDR3 DNA reads TGTGCCACCAGTGATTCGCGGACAGGGGCTGGGAACACTGAAGCTTTCTTT.

V and J are TRBV28 and TRBJ2-4; tentative D call: TRBD1 (5 bases). The length of the CDR3 is 13 residues. V was shortened by 3 bases and J by 7 bases, with 10 bases between the two germline ends. Germline V lookup: CDR1 MDHEN, CDR2 SYDVKM. The DNA for the CDR3 is TGTGCCAGCAGTTTGGACAAGTGGAACATTCAGTACTTC. Its protein is CASSLDKWNIQYF.

The V and J genes are TRBV29-1 and TRBJ2-3; D remains unclear. CDR3 size: 12 residues. Deletions cut 4 bases from V and 7 bases from J, with 12 bases between. Germline CDR1 reads SQVTM; CDR2 reads ANQGSEA. CDR3 residues: CSVGVSRNTQYF. CDR3 DNA: TGCAGCGTTGGAGTTAGCAGGAATACGCAGTATTTT.

This chain links TRBV20-1 with TRBJ2-3; possible D gene TRBD2, 5 bases. Trimming took off 0 bases at V and 1 base at J, with 11 bases between the two ends. The germline V gene has CDR1 DFQATT and CDR2 SNEGSKA (reference sequence). The CDR3 totals 15 residues. CDR3 nucleotide sequence: TGCAGTGCTAGAGAGATACTGAGGGGCACAGATACGCAGTATTTT. Protein sequence: CSAREILRGTDTQYF.

The chain employs TRBV20-1 and TRBJ1-5; D possibly corresponds to TRBD1 (5 bases). The germline V and J ends were trimmed by 3 bases and 7 bases, with 13 bases remaining between them. Germline V gene data show CDR1 as DFQATT and CDR2 as SNEGSKA (reference sequence). The CDR3 runs 13 residues. The CDR3 spells CSASLQGDQPQHF. CDR3 nucleotide sequence: TGCAGTGCTAGTCTTCAGGGAGACCAGCCCCAGCATTTT.

This chain connects TRBV5-6 to TRBJ2-5; D may be TRBD2 (6 bases). The CDR3 loop spans 14 amino acids. Germline V gene data show CDR1 as SGHDT and CDR2 as YYEEEE. The V gene lost 1 base and the J gene lost 3 bases, with 10 bases spanning the gap. This chain's CDR3 is CASSLKGGKETQYF. The CDR3 DNA is TGTGCCAGCAGCTTGAAGGGCGGGAAAGAGACCCAGTACTTC. The entire variable domain, with the rest obtained from reference TRBV5-6 and TRBJ2-5, is as follows: DAGVTQSPTHLIKTRGQQVTLRCSPKSGHDTVSWYQQALGQGPQFIFQYYEEEERQRGNFPDRFSGHQFPNYSSELNVNALLLGDSALYLCASSLKGGKETQYFGPGTRLLVL.

V is TRBV20-1 and J is TRBJ2-7; TRBD2 matches 8 bases. Germline V gene data show CDR1 as DFQATT and CDR2 as SNEGSKA (reference sequence). The CDR3 totals 13 residues. Trimming at V came to 4 bases and at J to 4 bases, leaving 6 bases not matched to a gene. In nucleotides, the CDR3 is TGCAGTGCTACCAGCGGGGGTGTGTACGAGCAGTACTTC. It codes for CSATSGGVYEQYF.

This chain uses TRBV28 with TRBJ2-1; 7 nucleotides line up with TRBD2. Germline CDR1 reads MDHEN; CDR2 reads SYDVKM. V gave up 5 bases and J gave up 5 bases; unmatched junction bases: 9. This CDR3 has 15 residues. As DNA, the CDR3 is TGTGCCAGCAGTCGCGGGCGGGGGAGGGACAATGAGCAGTTCTTC. Protein: CASSRGRGRDNEQFF.

This clonotype has just a few counts. The V gene is TRBV20-1, the J gene TRBJ1-2; the D gene is possibly TRBD1 (5 bases). There are 15 residues in the CDR3. The germline V gene has CDR1 DFQATT and CDR2 SNEGSKA (reference sequence). The V and J ends lost 0 bases and 5 bases respectively, with 16 bases between them. The CDR3 reads CSARDPDSGGYGYTF. Here the CDR3 DNA reads TGCAGTGCTAGAGATCCCGACAGCGGCGGATATGGCTACACCTTC.

J is TRBJ2-5 and V is TRBV28, with D perhaps being TRBD1 or TRBD2 (6 bases each). The length of the CDR3 is 15 residues. Germline CDR1 is MDHEN and CDR2 is SYDVKM. The V end was cut by 3 bases, the J end by 5 bases, with 16 bases between. Here the CDR3 reads CASSFLMGGRETQYF. Written as DNA, the CDR3 is TGTGCCAGCAGTTTTTTGATGGGGGGCAGGGAGACCCAGTACTTC. Full variable domain (remainder filled in from reference TRBV28 and TRBJ2-5): DVKVTQSSRYLVKRTGEKVFLECVQDMDHENMFWYRQDPGLGLRLIYFSYDVKMKEKGDIPEGYSVSREKKERFSLILESASTNQTSMYLCASSFLMGGRETQYFGPGTRLLVL.

With regard to this clonotype: Here the CDR3 omits its conserved ending phenylalanine or tryptophan, so a read error is the likely source. This sequence joins TRBV6-2 or TRBV6-3 and TRBJ2-7; D gene uncertain. V lost 4 bases to trimming and J lost 7 bases, with 11 bases between them. The CDR3 has 12 residues. Per germline, CDR1 MNHEY and CDR2 SVGEGT. In DNA form, the CDR3 reads TGTGCCAGCAGTTGGGGAAGTGGAGAGCAGTACTAC. Translating it yields CASSWGSGEQYY.

This clonotype was found a few times. The rearrangement uses TRBV19 and TRBJ2-3; TRBD2 might be the D (5 bases). The CDR3 has 13 amino acids. CDR1 is LNHDA and CDR2 is SQIVND in the germline V gene (reference sequence). Trimming took 7 bases from V and 0 from J, leaving 8 bases between them. DNA for the CDR3: TGTGCCAGTAACGGGGTTAGCACAGATACGCAGTATTTT. Translating it yields CASNGVSTDTQYF.

This clonotype was counted many times. The CDR3: CASSLGPAGGGDTQYF. The CDR3 coding sequence is TGTGCCAGCAGCTTAGGCCCAGCGGGAGGCGGAGATACGCAGTATTTT. J is TRBJ2-3 and V is TRBV7-2; 9 bases are shared with TRBD2. CDR1 and CDR2 (germline): SGHTA, FQGNSA. The V and J ends lost 1 base and 5 bases, in that order; junction bases with no gene match: 7. The CDR3 covers 16 residues.

The rearrangement joins TRBV18 to TRBJ1-1; D gene unclear. The CDR3 contains 11 residues. The V end was cut by 4 bases, the J end by 3 bases, with 3 bases between. Per the germline V gene, CDR1 is KGHSH and CDR2 is LQKENI. The CDR3 protein is CASSQDTEAFF. CDR3 nucleotides: TGTGCCAGCTCACAAGACACTGAAGCTTTCTTT.

This clonotype was recorded at least ten times. This sequence joins TRBV7-2 and TRBJ2-1; D is perhaps TRBD2 (7 bases). This CDR3 is 15 amino acids long. Germline lookup yields CDR1 SGHTA and CDR2 FQGNSA. With 5 bases removed from V and 8 bases from J, the gap between germline ends came to 19 bases. The CDR3 here is CASSPGVGGTYEQFF. As DNA, the CDR3 is TGTGCCAGCAGCCCAGGGGTGGGAGGGACCTATGAGCAGTTCTTC.

This clonotype occurred many times. The CDR3 DNA reads as TGTGCCAGCAGCCCTCGACAGGGGGCGCTTGAGCAGTACTTC. It encodes CASSPRQGALEQYF. The rearrangement joins TRBV7-2 to TRBJ2-7, with 10 bases lining up with TRBD1. Unmatched junction bases numbered 8, after V lost 5 bases and J lost 7 bases. This CDR3 region has 14 residues. The V gene's germline CDR1 is SGHTA and CDR2 FQGNSA. The variable domain in full, completed from reference TRBV7-2 and TRBJ2-7, reads GAGVSQSPSNKVTEKGKDVELRCDPISGHTALYWYRQSLGQGLEFLIYFQGNSAPDKSGLPSDRFSAERTGGSVSTLTIQRTQQEDSAVYLCASSPRQGALEQYFGPGTRLTVT.

In nucleotides, the CDR3 is TGCAGTGCTCCCCCCTTTGTGGGACAGGGGAACACCGGGGAGCTGTTTTTT. Translation: CSAPPFVGQGNTGELFF. V is TRBV20-1 and J is TRBJ2-2; 9 bases agree with TRBD1. The germline CDR1 and CDR2 sequences are DFQATT and SNEGSKA (reference sequence). The CDR3 runs to 17 residues. The ends lost 5 bases at V and 1 base at J; junction bases unmatched: 11.

This clonotype was seen ten or more times. The chain recombines TRBV28 with TRBJ2-7, with 7 bases lining up with TRBD2. This CDR3 has 15 amino acids. After removal of 4 bases from V and 0 bases from J, the junction contained 6 bases not matched to a gene. Germline CDR1 MDHEN, CDR2 SYDVKM. The CDR3 region has the DNA TGTGCCAGCAGTTCTCACAGGACTAGCTCCTACGAGCAGTACTTC. It translates to CASSSHRTSSYEQYF.

The V call is TRBV29-1, the J call TRBJ2-1, with 8 positions matching TRBD1. Looked up from germline, CDR1 is SQVTM and CDR2 is ANQGSEA. The V segment lost 2 bases and the J segment 6 bases; nucleotides outside the gene matches: 3. CDR3 length: 13 residues. CDR3 nucleotide sequence: TGCAGCGTTGAACCGGGACAGGCCAATGAGCAGTTCTTC. It is translated as CSVEPGQANEQFF.

The chain carries TRBV12-3 or TRBV12-4 and TRBJ1-5; 8 bases are shared with TRBD1. This CDR3 region has 16 residues. J lost 7 bases, V lost 6 bases, and 14 bases had no gene match. The CDR3 nucleotides are TGTGCCAGCAGCACAAGACAGGGGATGTTCAACCAGCCCCAGCATTTT. Translating it yields CASSTRQGMFNQPQHF.

The chain combines TRBV7-4 with TRBJ1-2, with D tentatively TRBD1 (5 bases). The CDR3 sequence is 13 residues long. V was shortened by 2 bases and J by 10 bases, with 14 bases between the two germline ends. CDR1 is SGHVT, CDR2 SQSDAQ, per germline. The CDR3 reads CASSLIQVDAYTF. CDR3 nucleotides: TGTGCCAGCAGCTTAATACAGGTTGATGCCTACACCTTC.

This chain connects TRBV7-2 to TRBJ2-1; no reliable D call. The CDR3 has 13 residues. The V and J ends lost 3 bases and 5 bases respectively, with 8 bases between them. CDR1 and CDR2 from the germline V gene are SGHTA and FQGNSA. CDR3 DNA: TGTGCCAGCAGCTTTTTCGTGGACAATGAGCAGTTCTTC. This translates into CASSFFVDNEQFF. Based on the CDR3 plus reference TRBV7-2 and TRBJ2-1, the full variable domain is GAGVSQSPSNKVTEKGKDVELRCDPISGHTALYWYRQSLGQGLEFLIYFQGNSAPDKSGLPSDRFSAERTGGSVSTLTIQRTQQEDSAVYLCASSFFVDNEQFFGPGTRLTVL.

The genes are TRBV12-3 or TRBV12-4 and TRBJ1-2; D perhaps matches TRBD1 (5 bases). CDR3 length equals 14 residues. V shed 4 bases and J shed 7 bases, with 16 bases lying between them. CDR3 bases: TGTGCCAGCAGTTCCCAGGGTCGCGATGGTGGCTACACCTTC. Protein product: CASSSQGRDGGYTF.

This chain links TRBV6-1 with TRBJ2-7; tentative D call: TRBD2 (5 bases). V gave up 5 bases and J gave up 3 bases, with 11 bases separating them. Per germline, CDR1 MNHNS and CDR2 SASEGT. The CDR3 is 13 residues long. The CDR3 reads CASSYRGIYEQYF. The CDR3 DNA sequence: TGTGCCAGCAGTTACCGGGGAATCTACGAGCAGTACTTC.

The chain couples TRBV20-1 to TRBJ1-6, with D tentatively TRBD1 (5 bases). From germline, CDR1 is DFQATT and CDR2 SNEGSKA (reference sequence). The V end was cut by 6 bases, the J end by 5 bases, with 17 bases between. The length of the CDR3 is 15 residues. The chain's CDR3 is CSAYRGTLNNSPLHF. In DNA, the CDR3 is TGCAGTGCCTATAGGGGCACCCTGAATAATTCACCCCTCCACTTT.